These 29 T cell receptor beta chains were all obtained from the same sample, sequenced in a study of T cell changes during pregnancy in multiple sclerosis. Data came from immunoSEQ multiplex PCR; TCRdb stores just in-frame clones and leaves some out. The table includes about 57,000 clones, around 93% detected once. The material was peripheral blood, obtained after pregnancy. The receptor set was obtained from a female donor in good health, enrolled as a control in a pregnancy study.

This clone was observed a single time. This chain uses TRBV27 with TRBJ2-3; D unclear. This CDR3 is built from 14 residues. V lost 3 bases and J 0 bases, leaving 7 bases between the germline ends. CDR1 MNHEY and CDR2 SMNVEV come from the germline V gene (reference sequence). The CDR3: CASSLSRSTDTQYF. Here the CDR3 DNA reads TGTGCCAGCAGTTTGAGCAGGAGCACAGATACGCAGTATTTT.

The chain has TRBV4-1 and TRBJ2-1; 7 bases line up with TRBD2. The CDR3 has 16 amino acids. V was clipped by 3 bases and J by 5 bases; unmatched bases: 10. The V gene's germline CDR1 is MGHRA and CDR2 YSYEKL. The CDR3 reads CASSHADWGGHNEQFF. CDR3 bases: TGCGCCAGCAGCCACGCTGACTGGGGGGGTCACAATGAGCAGTTCTTC.

The V call is TRBV7-8, the J call TRBJ1-6; 10 positions match TRBD1. The CDR3 loop spans 16 amino acids. Germline CDR1 is SGHVS and CDR2 is FQNEAQ. The junction had 6 bases not matched to a gene; V was cut back by 5 bases and J by 5 bases. CDR3 in DNA: TGTGCCAGCAGCACTGACAGGGGGCAAAATAATTCACCCCTCCACTTT. This translates into CASSTDRGQNNSPLHF.

The rearrangement joins TRBV28 to TRBJ1-3; 7 bases line up with TRBD1. Germline loops: CDR1 MDHEN, CDR2 SYDVKM. V trimming: 2 bases; J trimming: 2 bases; junction bases outside the gene matches: 6. CDR3 size: 16 residues. The CDR3 coding sequence is TGTGCCAGCAGTTTAACTGGACAGGCCACTGGAAACACCATATATTTT. This sequence encodes CASSLTGQATGNTIYF.

The chain has TRBV7-9 and TRBJ1-2; D unclear. Between the trimmed V and J ends, which lost 3 bases and 8 bases, there was a span of 13 bases. CDR1 is SEHNR, CDR2 FQNEAQ, per germline (reference sequence). The CDR3 has 13 residues. As DNA, the CDR3 is TGTGCCAGCAGCTTCTACTTGGGGAGAGGCTACACCTTC. It is translated as CASSFYLGRGYTF.

The chain uses TRBV5-1 and TRBJ2-7; 8 bases fit TRBD2. V lost 5 bases, J lost 6 bases, and 7 bases stayed unmatched. Germline-derived CDR1 and CDR2 are SGHRS and YFSETQ. The CDR3 consists of 13 residues. CDR3 coding DNA: TGCGCCAGCAGTACCGGGAGGGAGGGCGAGCAGTACTTC. Protein product: CASSTGREGEQYF.

The chain has TRBV28 and TRBJ1-5; 7 nucleotides line up with TRBD1. The CDR3 consists of 14 residues. The V gene's germline CDR1 is MDHEN and CDR2 SYDVKM. V trimming: 4 bases; J trimming: 4 bases; junction bases outside the gene matches: 4. The CDR3 coding sequence is TGTGCCAGCAGTTGGACAGGCGTTAATCAGCCCCAGCATTTT. Protein: CASSWTGVNQPQHF.

The chain joins TRBV14 to TRBJ2-7, with D possibly matching TRBD2 (6 bases). Trimming left V 4 bases short and J 5 bases short, with 15 bases between. CDR3 length: 14 amino acids. CDR1 SGHDN and CDR2 FVKESK come from the germline V gene. The CDR3 reads CASSRRGGVHEQYF. DNA of the CDR3: TGTGCCAGCAGCCGAAGGGGCGGGGTCCACGAGCAGTACTTC.

This sequence joins TRBV27 and TRBJ1-1, with D possibly being TRBD1 (6 bases). CDR1 and CDR2 (germline): MNHEY, SMNVEV (reference sequence). Trimming pared 5 bases from V and 4 bases from J, leaving 20 bases between. The CDR3 consists of 16 residues. In nucleotides, the CDR3 is TGTGCCAGCAGTCTTCCTAGGGGGGGGTTGGGCACTGAAGCTTTCTTT. As protein: CASSLPRGGLGTEAFF.

The chain is built from TRBV7-8 and TRBJ1-5, with D possibly TRBD1 on 6 matching bases. CDR3 length equals 17 residues. Germline V gene lookup returns CDR1 SGHVS and CDR2 FQNEAQ. V was pared by 3 bases and J by 2 bases, with 17 bases between. The CDR3 sequence is CASSLIAGGLGNQPQHF. As DNA, the CDR3 is TGTGCCAGCAGCTTGATTGCCGGGGGGCTTGGCAATCAGCCCCAGCATTTT.

The chain joins TRBV10-2 to TRBJ2-1; no reliable D call. Germline CDR1 WSHSY, CDR2 SAAADI. This CDR3 has 15 residues. Trimming removed 4 bases at V and 4 bases at J, with 14 bases between. The CDR3 nucleotides are TGCGCCAGCAGTGGTGGGTCCACCAGGTACAATGAGCAGTTCTTC. This encodes CASSGGSTRYNEQFF.

This clone was observed a single time. V is TRBV27 and J is TRBJ2-1; a possible D gene is TRBD2 (7 bases). Germline assignment: CDR1 MNHEY and CDR2 SMNVEV (reference sequence). The CDR3 runs 17 residues. The ends were cut back, 2 bases at V and 7 bases at J, with 21 bases in the middle. The CDR3 bases are TGTGCCAGCAGTTTAAAAGCGTTCGGGGGGCGCCAGAATGAGCAGTTCTTC. Amino acids: CASSLKAFGGRQNEQFF.

This rearrangement joins TRBV19 to TRBJ2-2; TRBD1 is a possible D gene (5 bases). Germline V gene sequence: CDR1 LNHDA, CDR2 SQIVND (reference sequence). Trimming took off 7 bases at V and 1 base at J, with 10 bases between the two ends. This CDR3 has 14 residues. In DNA, the CDR3 is TGTGCCAGTAAGGGCCAGGGGAACACCGGGGAGCTGTTTTTT. It translates to CASKGQGNTGELFF.

This chain links TRBV7-2 with TRBJ1-4; D perhaps matches TRBD1 (5 bases). Germline assignment: CDR1 SGHTA and CDR2 FQGNSA. The germline V and J ends were trimmed by 7 bases and 7 bases, with 25 bases remaining between them. This CDR3 is built from 17 residues. The CDR3 loop reads CASNIGAGSALGEKLFF. The CDR3 DNA follows: TGTGCCAGCAACATCGGAGCAGGGTCGGCCCTAGGTGAAAAACTGTTTTTT.

The chain recombines TRBV28 with TRBJ2-7, with 9 bases aligning to TRBD2. This CDR3 is built from 14 residues. The V gene's germline CDR1 is MDHEN and CDR2 SYDVKM. After removal of 6 bases from V and 6 bases from J, the junction contained 9 bases not matched to a gene. CDR3 sequence reads: CASRYSGSLAEQYF. The CDR3 DNA sequence: TGTGCCAGCAGATATAGCGGGAGTCTAGCCGAGCAGTACTTC.

The J gene is TRBJ2-5, the V gene TRBV7-2; maybe TRBD2 (6 bases). Germline assignment: CDR1 SGHTA and CDR2 FQGNSA. The CDR3 runs 15 residues. Trimming shortened V by 3 bases and J by 4 bases, and 15 bases separated the two germline ends. In DNA, the CDR3 is TGTGCCAGCAGCTTGGCCGGGACGGAGGGAGAGACCCAGTACTTC. Its translation is CASSLAGTEGETQYF.

Comments on this clone: The junction departs from germline at one end; a sequencing error may be responsible. This chain uses TRBV7-7 with TRBJ2-1; D is perhaps TRBD1 (9 bases). CDR1 and CDR2 (germline): SSHAT, FNYEAQ (reference sequence). This CDR3 is built from 15 residues. DNA of the CDR3: TGTGCTAGCAGCTTAGCGGGGACAGGGCGTAATGAGCAGTTCTTC. This sequence encodes CASSLAGTGRNEQFF.

The chain couples TRBV2 to TRBJ2-1; no definite D call. The germline CDR1 and CDR2 sequences are SNHLY and FYNNEI. The CDR3 consists of 15 residues. V gave up 4 bases and J gave up 0 bases, with 10 bases separating them. CDR3 DNA sequence: TGTGCCAGCAGTGGCGGTCATAGCTCCTACAATGAGCAGTTCTTC. Its translation is CASSGGHSSYNEQFF.

This chain connects TRBV13 to TRBJ2-7; D call uncertain. The CDR3 is 11 residues long. Germline V gives CDR1 PRHDT, CDR2 FYEKMQ (reference sequence). V gave up 5 bases and J gave up 3 bases, with 5 bases separating them. CDR3 protein: CASSVFYEQYF. The CDR3 DNA reads as TGTGCCAGCAGCGTATTCTACGAGCAGTACTTC.

This clone was observed once. CDR3 DNA: TGTGCCAGCTCACCTAGCGGAGATGAAAAACTGTTTTTT. Encoded protein: CASSPSGDEKLFF. The chain is built from TRBV18 and TRBJ1-4; D unclear. Germline V CDR1 and CDR2: KGHSH, LQKENI. V shed 3 bases and J shed 6 bases, with 8 bases lying between them. There are 13 residues in the CDR3. Based on the CDR3 plus reference TRBV18 and TRBJ1-4, the full variable domain is NAGVMQNPRHLVRRRGQEARLRCSPMKGHSHVYWYRQLPEEGLKFMVYLQKENIIDESGMPKERFSAEFPKEGPSILRIQQVVRGDSAAYFCASSPSGDEKLFFGSGTQLSVL.

This chain connects TRBV18 to TRBJ2-6; 7 bases align to TRBD1. Trimming at V came to 3 bases and at J to 4 bases, leaving 6 bases not matched to a gene. The germline CDR1 and CDR2 sequences are KGHSH and LQKENI. The CDR3 consists of 16 residues. The CDR3: CASSPTGQSGANVLTF. The CDR3 coding sequence is TGTGCCAGCTCACCGACAGGGCAATCAGGGGCCAACGTCCTGACTTTC.

This clone is a singleton in its sample. The chain carries TRBV5-1 and TRBJ2-7; 8 nucleotides agree with TRBD1. Unmatched junction bases numbered 3, after V lost 4 bases and J lost 0 bases. The CDR3 sequence is 14 residues long. Germline CDR1 reads SGHRS; CDR2 reads YFSETQ. Here the CDR3 DNA reads TGCGCCAGCAGCGACAGGGGTGACTCCTACGAGCAGTACTTC. This gives the protein CASSDRGDSYEQYF.

This chain joins TRBV6-1 and TRBJ1-3, with 8 bases that match TRBD1. Trimming cost V 6 bases and J 4 bases; bases outside gene matches: 5. Germline-derived CDR1 and CDR2 are MNHNS and SASEGT. CDR3 size: 14 residues. CDR3 sequence: CASRWTGSGNTIYF. The DNA of the CDR3 is TGTGCCAGCAGATGGACAGGGTCCGGAAACACCATATATTTT.

This chain links TRBV9 with TRBJ2-2; TRBD1 matches 10 bases. The CDR3 totals 16 residues. With V trimmed by 7 bases and J by 5 bases, 11 bases remained unmatched. CDR1 is SGDLS, CDR2 YYNGEE, per germline. The CDR3 coding sequence is TGTGCCAGCCGGACAGGGGGGATTTTAGGGACCGGGGAGCTGTTTTTT. This sequence encodes CASRTGGILGTGELFF.

The J gene is TRBJ1-1, the V gene TRBV10-2, with no clear D. Trimming removed 4 bases at V and 1 base at J, with 13 bases between. This CDR3 is built from 15 residues. The V gene's germline CDR1 is WSHSY and CDR2 SAAADI. The CDR3 here is CASSGADGKNTEAFF. The CDR3, as DNA: TGCGCCAGCAGTGGGGCGGACGGGAAGAACACTGAAGCTTTCTTT.

The chain recombines TRBV7-2 with TRBJ2-7, with TRBD2 matching over 11 bases. The CDR3 loop spans 17 amino acids. Losses at the gene ends were 6 bases for V and 0 bases for J; bases not matched to a gene: 10. The germline CDR1 and CDR2 sequences are SGHTA and FQGNSA. The CDR3 loop reads CASSLTETSGISYEQYF. In DNA form, the CDR3 reads TGTGCCAGCAGTCTTACCGAGACTAGCGGGATCTCCTACGAGCAGTACTTC.

The rearrangement joins TRBV5-1 to TRBJ2-7; TRBD1 matches 11 bases. The germline gives CDR1 SGHRS, CDR2 YFSETQ. This CDR3 has 14 amino acids. The J segment lost 4 bases and the V segment lost 7 bases, leaving 7 bases of the junction unmatched. The CDR3 coding sequence is TGCGCCAGCTCCGTGGGGACAGGGGGGTACGAGCAGTACTTC. It is translated as CASSVGTGGYEQYF.

Only one count was recorded for this clone. Written as DNA, the CDR3 is TGTGCCACCAGCATCCCAGCTGGAAACACCATATATTTT. Amino acids: CATSIPAGNTIYF. The V call is TRBV15, the J call TRBJ1-3; D gene ambiguous. The CDR3 has 13 amino acids. The V end lost 4 bases, the J end lost 2 bases, and 6 bases lay between the germline ends. In germline, CDR1 is LNHNV, CDR2 YYDKDF (reference sequence).

J is TRBJ2-1 and V is TRBV4-3, with D unclear. CDR3 length: 14 residues. Per the germline V gene, CDR1 is LGHNA and CDR2 is YSLEER. Trimming took off 1 base at V and 6 bases at J, with 10 bases between the two ends. The CDR3 sequence is CASSQARSLNEQFF. The DNA of the CDR3 is TGCGCCAGCAGCCAAGCTCGAAGCCTCAATGAGCAGTTCTTC.